What follows describes a single TCR beta chain. Template switching supplied a universal primer site; unique molecular identifiers were carried on the cDNA. A single record per CDR3 protein comes from TCRdb applying MiXCR to the 5' RACE reads. The sample has roughly 350,000 distinct CDR3 sequences, more than 9% seen once; the top ten hold just over 7%. This record comes from a study of identical twins. Every donor was a healthy Caucasian. The CDR3 runs to 17 residues. CDR1 and CDR2 from the germline V gene are MDHEN and SYDVKM. Trimming cost V 4 bases and J 1 base, with 17 bases left between them. These data were likewise used in another study, on yellow fever vaccine responses in identical twins.

The clonotype comes from a woman in her late teens or twenties in good health. J is TRBJ2-1 and V is TRBV28, with D tentatively TRBD2 (5 bases). The sequenced sample was CD8+ T cells sorted from blood. The CDR3 region is CASSSSFGRGSYNEQFF. The CDR3 nucleotides are TGTGCCAGCAGTTCATCGTTTGGGAGAGGGTCCTACAATGAGCAGTTCTTC.